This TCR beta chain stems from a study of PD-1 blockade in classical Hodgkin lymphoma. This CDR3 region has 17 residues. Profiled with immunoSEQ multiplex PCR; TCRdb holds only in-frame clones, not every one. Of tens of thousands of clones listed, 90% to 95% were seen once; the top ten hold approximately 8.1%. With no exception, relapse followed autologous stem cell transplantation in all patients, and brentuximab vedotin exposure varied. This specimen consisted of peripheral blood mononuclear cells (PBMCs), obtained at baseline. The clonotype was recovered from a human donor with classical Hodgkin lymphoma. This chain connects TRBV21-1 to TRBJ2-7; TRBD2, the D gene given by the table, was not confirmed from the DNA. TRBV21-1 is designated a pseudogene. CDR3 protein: CASSSPEGTWALYEQYF. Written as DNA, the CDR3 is TGTGCCAGCAGCTCCCCCGAGGGGACTTGGGCGCTCTACGAGCAGTACTTC.